This T cell receptor (beta chain) was recovered during a study of shared clonotypes between healthy human individuals. Study in general: Aged 18 to 49, the donors were two women and a few men.

Each sorted subset replicate got 200 ng genomic DNA, 25,000 to 35,000 genomes. Data came from immunoSEQ multiplex PCR; TCRdb stores just in-frame clones and leaves some out. The repertoire consists of around 1,000,000 clones, with 60% to 80% occurring once and the leading ten covering 0.89%. As regards this clone: Its antigen is not known.

Study findings and constraints: The study generally estimated greater richness for naive than memory subsets. Rarefaction indicated that sorted-subset sequencing remained incomplete although depth was large.

The V gene lost 1 base and the J gene lost 10 bases, with 19 bases spanning the gap. This CDR3 has 16 residues. Germline CDR1 and CDR2: MDHEN and SYDVKM. Sequenced: memory CD4+ T cells from PBMCs. The subset: CD45RA-negative fraction. V gene TRBV28 combines with J gene TRBJ1-4, with TRBD1 as a possible D gene (5 bases). This TCR came from a young man in good health. Some clones in this sample may be carry-over from other donors' samples. CDR3 in amino acids: CASSLFGASGEGKLFF. The CDR3 bases are TGTGCCAGCAGTTTATTTGGGGCCTCCGGGGAAGGAAAACTGTTTTTT.